In its sample, the clone carrying this T cell receptor (beta chain) was seen many times. The data derive from a study of identical twins. CDR1 SQVTM and CDR2 ANQGSEA come from the germline V gene. The CDR3 runs 14 residues. The V end lost 5 bases, the J end lost 0 bases, and 10 bases lay between the germline ends. TCRdb redid the calling of the 5' RACE reads with MiXCR, one entry per CDR3 protein. The sample includes 450,000 to 500,000 distinct CDR3 sequences, around an eighth of them seen just once. Separately, the same data were catalogued under a study of yellow fever vaccine responses in identical twins.

The sample was CD4+ T cells sorted from blood. This sequence was found in a woman aged 18 to 35 in good health. The V and J genes are TRBV29-1 and TRBJ2-2; TRBD1 is a possible D gene (5 bases). The CDR3 DNA reads as TGCAGCGTTAAGGGGCCCTCGAACACCGGGGAGCTGTTTTTT. This codes for CSVKGPSNTGELFF.